The clone carrying this T cell receptor (beta chain) was observed a few times. The data stem from a study of blood T cell repertoires in COVID-19. The overall study: The study drew acute and convalescent COVID-19 samples from the United States, Italy and Spain.

From germline, CDR1 is SEHNR and CDR2 FQNEAQ (reference sequence). V was cut by 5 bases and J by 6 bases, with 13 bases left in between. The length of the CDR3 is 13 residues. The repertoire was sequenced with immunoSEQ multiplex PCR; TCRdb's copy has only in-frame clones and lacks some. The sample holds 95,000 to 120,000 clones; 88% are singletons and the top ten take 2.4%. This TCR derives from a human donor in a cohort sampled during active COVID-19. Sequencing was carried out using peripheral blood. The chain employs TRBV7-9 and TRBJ1-2; D gene uncertain. The CDR3 region has the DNA TGTGCCAGCAGCCTGGAGTTTGACCATGGCTACACCTTC. Its translation is CASSLEFDHGYTF. The entire variable domain, with the rest obtained from reference TRBV7-9 and TRBJ1-2, is as follows: DTGVSQNPRHKITKRGQNVTFRCDPISEHNRLYWYRQTLGQGPEFLTYFQNEAQLEKSRLLSDRFSAERPKGSFSTLEIQRTEQGDSAMYLCASSLEFDHGYTFGSGTRLTVV.